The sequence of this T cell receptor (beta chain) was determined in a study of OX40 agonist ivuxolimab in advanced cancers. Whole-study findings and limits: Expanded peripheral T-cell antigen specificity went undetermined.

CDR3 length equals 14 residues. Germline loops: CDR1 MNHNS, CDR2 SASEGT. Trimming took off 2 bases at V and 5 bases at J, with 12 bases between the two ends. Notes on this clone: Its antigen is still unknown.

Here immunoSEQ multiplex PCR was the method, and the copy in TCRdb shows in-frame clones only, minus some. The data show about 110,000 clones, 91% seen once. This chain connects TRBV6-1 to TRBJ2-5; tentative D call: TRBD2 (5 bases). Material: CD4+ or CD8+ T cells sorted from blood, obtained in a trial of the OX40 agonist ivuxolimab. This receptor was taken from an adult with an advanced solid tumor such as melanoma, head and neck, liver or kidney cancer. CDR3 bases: TGTGCCAGCAGTGAAAGTCGAGGGTTGGAGACCCAGTACTTC. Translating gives CASSESRGLETQYF.